This T cell receptor (beta chain) came from a study of T cell therapy after organ transplantation. About the research overall: CMV-specific T cells, median 1.92 x 10^8, were given as 2 to 6 intravenous infusions.

Study findings and constraints: Concurrent antirejection and antiviral drugs remain unassessed confounders.

For this clone: Its antigen is still unknown.

Sequencing was performed with immunoSEQ multiplex PCR; in TCRdb, only in-frame clones are kept and a portion is missing. Among approximately 22,000 clones listed, 80% to 85% were seen once. V dropped 3 bases and J dropped 8 bases, with 19 bases sitting between them. In germline, CDR1 is MNHEY, CDR2 SMNVEV (reference sequence). The CDR3 length is 15 residues. Stated time point: 20-29 weeks after completion of therapy. Material: CD8+ T cells from blood, obtained after autologous CMV-specific T cell therapy. This sequence originates from a human patient who had received a solid organ transplant and had CMV disease. Some T cells may be supplied by the graft donor. The rearrangement joins TRBV27 to TRBJ1-2; TRBD1 might be the D (5 bases). CDR3 nucleotide sequence: TGTGCCAGCAGTTTGCGCGAGGACAAACCCGCGGGCTACACCTTC. Its protein product is CASSLREDKPAGYTF.